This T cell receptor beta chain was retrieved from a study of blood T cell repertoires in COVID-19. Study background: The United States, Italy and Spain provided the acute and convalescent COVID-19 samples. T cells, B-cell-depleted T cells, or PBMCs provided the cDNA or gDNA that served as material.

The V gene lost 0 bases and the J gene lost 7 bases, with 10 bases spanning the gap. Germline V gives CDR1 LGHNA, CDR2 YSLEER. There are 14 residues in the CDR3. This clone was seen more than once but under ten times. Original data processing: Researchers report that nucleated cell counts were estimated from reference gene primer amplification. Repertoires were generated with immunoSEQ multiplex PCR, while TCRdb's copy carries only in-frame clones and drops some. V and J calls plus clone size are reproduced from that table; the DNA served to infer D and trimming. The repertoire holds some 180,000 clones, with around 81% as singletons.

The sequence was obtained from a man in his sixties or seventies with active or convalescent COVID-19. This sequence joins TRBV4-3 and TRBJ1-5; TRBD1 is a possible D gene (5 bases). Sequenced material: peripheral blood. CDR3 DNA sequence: TGCGCCAGCAGCCAAGACAGGGAGGCGCAGCCCCAGCATTTT. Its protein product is CASSQDREAQPQHF.